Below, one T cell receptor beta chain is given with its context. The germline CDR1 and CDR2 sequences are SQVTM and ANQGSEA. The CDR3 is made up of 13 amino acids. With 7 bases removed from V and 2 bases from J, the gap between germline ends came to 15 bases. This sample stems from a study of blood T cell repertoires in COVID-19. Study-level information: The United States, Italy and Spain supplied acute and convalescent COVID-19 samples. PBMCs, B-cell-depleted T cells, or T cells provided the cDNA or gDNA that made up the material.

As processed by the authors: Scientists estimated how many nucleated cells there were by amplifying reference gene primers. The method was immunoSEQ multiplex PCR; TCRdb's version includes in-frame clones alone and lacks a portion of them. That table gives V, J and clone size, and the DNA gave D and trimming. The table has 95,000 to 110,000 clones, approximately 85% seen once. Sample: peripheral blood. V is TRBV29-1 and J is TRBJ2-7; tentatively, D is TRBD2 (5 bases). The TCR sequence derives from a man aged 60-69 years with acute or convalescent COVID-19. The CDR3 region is CSGPQRRAYEQYF. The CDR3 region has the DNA TGCAGCGGTCCCCAGCGGAGAGCCTACGAGCAGTACTTC.